What follows are 10 T cell receptor beta chains derived from one specimen sequenced in a study of blood T cell repertoires in COVID-19. Sequencing was performed with immunoSEQ multiplex PCR; in TCRdb, only in-frame clones are kept and a portion is missing. The sample records about 68,000 clones, 65% to 90% being singletons. Sequenced sample: peripheral blood. The receptors shown here come from a woman aged 55-75 years with acute or convalescent COVID-19.

Here the CDR3 reads CASTSLAGGTEAFF. DNA of the CDR3: TGTGCCAGCACCTCTCTGGCGGGAGGCACTGAAGCTTTCTTT. The J gene is TRBJ1-1, the V gene TRBV6-5; D is unresolved. Looked up from germline, CDR1 is MNHEY and CDR2 is SVGAGI. The CDR3 totals 14 residues. Trimming stripped 7 bases from V and 4 bases from J, with 16 bases between.

The J gene is TRBJ1-2, the V gene TRBV18; D might be TRBD1 (5 bases). Germline V gene sequence: CDR1 KGHSH, CDR2 LQKENI. The CDR3 contains 14 residues. V gave up 6 bases and J gave up 6 bases, with 17 bases separating them. The CDR3 DNA follows: TGTGCCAGCTCTCCGGGAGGTAGGGGAAATGGCTACACCTTC. This codes for CASSPGGRGNGYTF.

This chain joins TRBV5-1 and TRBJ2-3; 10 positions match TRBD2. This CDR3 has 17 residues. J lost 3 bases, V lost 4 bases, and 11 bases had no gene match. Germline V gene data show CDR1 as SGHRS and CDR2 as YFSETQ. The CDR3 spells CASSPRAASGRTDTQYF. The CDR3 DNA follows: TGCGCCAGCAGCCCGAGGGCGGCTAGCGGGAGAACAGATACGCAGTATTTT.

By frequency in the sample, this clone is medium-sized (0.01 to 0.1%). The chain employs TRBV5-1 and TRBJ2-7, with 16 nucleotides matching TRBD2. V dropped 4 bases and J dropped 5; count of bases not matched to a gene: 6. Per germline, CDR1 SGHRS and CDR2 YFSETQ. There are 16 residues in the CDR3. CDR3 sequence reads: CASSPGTSGRADEQYF. In DNA form, the CDR3 reads TGCGCCAGCAGCCCGGGGACTAGCGGGAGGGCCGACGAGCAGTACTTC.

This sequence joins TRBV5-1 and TRBJ1-6; D possibly corresponds to TRBD1 (5 bases). CDR3 length equals 15 residues. Germline lookup yields CDR1 SGHRS and CDR2 YFSETQ. V was trimmed by 4 bases and J by 8 bases, leaving 16 bases between them. CDR3 sequence (DNA): TGCGCCAGCAGCATTTCCGGGACTGCTGATTCACCCCTCCACTTT. Protein sequence: CASSISGTADSPLHF.

The chain recombines TRBV18 with TRBJ1-5; 7 bases agree with TRBD1. Trimming cost V 3 bases and J 3 bases; bases outside gene matches: 2. This CDR3 has 14 amino acids. Looked up from germline, CDR1 is KGHSH and CDR2 is LQKENI. The CDR3 bases are TGTGCCAGCTCACCCGGACAGGTCAATCAGCCCCAGCATTTT. Encoded protein: CASSPGQVNQPQHF.

This clone has a handful of counts. The V and J genes are TRBV5-1 and TRBJ1-2, with D tentatively TRBD1 (6 bases). The germline gives CDR1 SGHRS, CDR2 YFSETQ. The CDR3 is 13 residues long. The V end lost 0 bases, the J end lost 7 bases, and 10 bases lay between the germline ends. CDR3 amino acids: CASSLAGVGGYTF. The CDR3 DNA follows: TGCGCCAGCAGCTTGGCAGGGGTCGGTGGCTACACCTTC.

In DNA, the CDR3 is TGTGCCAGCAGCTTAACGGGACAGGGAGGGCAAGGCTACACCTTC. Translating it yields CASSLTGQGGQGYTF. The V and J genes are TRBV9 and TRBJ1-2; 9 positions agree with TRBD1. CDR3 size: 15 residues. With 4 bases clipped from V and 8 bases from J, the junction kept 12 bases outside the gene matches. Per germline, CDR1 SGDLS and CDR2 YYNGEE. Filled out from reference TRBV9 and TRBJ1-2, the complete variable domain reads DSGVTQTPKHLITATGQRVTLRCSPRSGDLSVYWYQQSLDQGLQFLIQYYNGEERAKGNILERFSAQQFPDLHSELNLSSLELGDSALYFCASSLTGQGGQGYTFGSGTRLTVV.

V gene TRBV3-1 (or the pseudogene TRBV3-2) combines with J gene TRBJ2-3; D possibly corresponds to TRBD1 (7 bases). The germline V gene has CDR1 LGHDT and CDR2 YNNKEL (reference sequence). Trimming cost V 1 base and J 3 bases, with 11 bases left between them. CDR3 length: 15 amino acids. The CDR3 nucleotides are TGTGCCAGCAGCCAAGGCAGGGGGAGGACAGATACGCAGTATTTT. Its translation: CASSQGRGRTDTQYF.

In regard to this clone: The germline gene is not matched at one end of the junction; a read error may be the cause. The genes are TRBV5-1 and TRBJ2-5; D is unresolved. This CDR3 is 14 amino acids long. Germline values: CDR1 SGHRS, CDR2 YFSETQ. This CDR3 is CASSLGSGQETQYF. DNA for the CDR3: TGCGCCAGCAGTTTGGGGTCAGGACAAGAGACCCAGTACTTC.